These 5 T cell receptor beta chains originate from one sample sequenced in a study of T cells in Graves' hyperthyroidism and ophthalmopathy. The TCR beta CDR3 regions underwent amplification using RNA transcripts as the source. TCR CDR3 regions were first amplified by RT-PCR with HTBI primers. A single record per CDR3 protein comes from TCRdb applying MiXCR to the multiplex PCR reads. This sample has 800,000 or so distinct CDR3 sequences, with approximately 40% found just once. The sequenced sample was blood. The receptors were sampled from a young man with Graves' hyperthyroidism.

The rearrangement links TRBV7-9 to TRBJ2-7, with 12 bases lining up with TRBD2. The CDR3 extends over 16 amino acids. Germline V CDR1 and CDR2: SEHNR, FQNEAQ (reference sequence). With 1 base clipped from V and 4 bases from J, the junction kept 5 bases outside the gene matches. CDR3 nucleotide sequence: TGTGCCAGCAGCTTAGAGACTAGCGGGAGTTCATACGAGCAGTACTTC. This sequence encodes CASSLETSGSSYEQYF.

The gene calls are TRBV3-1 and TRBJ1-1; D not resolved. V was trimmed by 6 bases and J by 1 base, leaving 15 bases between them. CDR3 size: 15 residues. Germline values: CDR1 LGHDT, CDR2 YNNKEL (reference sequence). This chain's CDR3 is CASSARYEGNTEAFF. CDR3 bases: TGTGCCAGCAGTGCCCGTTATGAAGGGAACACTGAAGCTTTCTTT.

The CDR3 region has the DNA TGTGCCAGCAGCCAATGGCTCTCTGGGGCCAACGTCCTGACTTTC. Translated: CASSQWLSGANVLTF. The chain employs TRBV14 and TRBJ2-6, with D uncertain. Germline V gene data show CDR1 as SGHDN and CDR2 as FVKESK. The CDR3 is made up of 15 amino acids. V was trimmed by 2 bases and J by 0 bases, leaving 5 bases between them.

The chain is built from TRBV19 and TRBJ1-2; D may be TRBD1 (6 bases). The CDR3 is 11 residues long. Germline V gene sequence: CDR1 LNHDA, CDR2 SQIVND (reference sequence). Trimming removed 7 bases at V and 8 bases at J, with 11 bases between. CDR3 amino acids: CASTRDKGYTF. For the CDR3, the DNA is TGTGCCAGTACTAGGGACAAGGGCTACACCTTC.

In its sample, this clonotype was seen a few times. The chain uses TRBV5-1 and TRBJ1-6, with TRBD1 matching over 8 bases. The CDR3 extends over 15 amino acids. CDR1 and CDR2 from the germline V gene are SGHRS and YFSETQ. Trimming removed 0 bases from V and 9 bases from J; junction bases left unmatched: 5. The CDR3 protein is CASSLETGVGSPLHF. CDR3 DNA sequence: TGCGCCAGCAGCTTGGAGACAGGGGTGGGTTCACCCCTCCACTTT.